One and the same sample provided the 30 T cell receptor beta chains below, sequenced in a study of regulatory T cells in long-lasting Graves disease. Library construction for TCR beta used iRepertoire HTBI primers and Arm-PCR of CDR3 regions. TCRdb re-analysed the multiplex PCR reads in MiXCR, keeping a single row per CDR3 protein. The repertoire holds 400,000 to 550,000 distinct CDR3 sequences, with around 14% as singletons. As for time point: newly diagnosed GD, antithyroid drugs for less than 3 months. Isolated PBMC RNA provided the starting material for the TCR library. These data were also reused for a study on T cells in Graves' hyperthyroidism and ophthalmopathy.

The sample consisted of peripheral blood mononuclear cells (PBMCs), taken at new diagnosis, from a patient treated with antithyroid drugs. The origin of the receptors is a woman aged 25 to 39 with Graves disease.

This clonotype came up a few times. CDR3 loop: CASSQASSYNEQFF. The CDR3 bases are TGTGCCAGCAGCCAAGCGAGCTCCTACAATGAGCAGTTCTTC. This chain links TRBV3-1 with TRBJ2-1, with D uncertain. The CDR3 sequence is 14 residues long. Trimming removed 1 base from V and 0 bases from J, with 4 bases in between. Germline V lookup: CDR1 LGHDT, CDR2 YNNKEL (reference sequence).

This clonotype was seen a handful of times. V is TRBV11-3 and J is TRBJ2-6; no definite D call. V was pared by 10 bases and J by 0 bases, with 13 bases between. The CDR3 spans 15 residues. Per germline, CDR1 SGHNT and CDR2 YENEEA. CDR3 nucleotides: TGTGCCATGGAGCGTATACGCTCTGGGGCCAACGTCCTGACTTTC. Amino acid sequence: CAMERIRSGANVLTF.

The gene calls are TRBV19 and TRBJ2-5; 7 bases are a match to TRBD2. CDR3 length: 15 residues. Germline CDR1 reads LNHDA; CDR2 reads SQIVND (reference sequence). V shed 6 bases and J 0 bases; nucleotides not matched to a gene: 7. The CDR3 loop is CASSKREGYQETQYF. The CDR3 DNA reads TGTGCCAGTAGCAAGAGGGAGGGGTACCAAGAGACCCAGTACTTC.

The rearrangement joins TRBV5-6 to TRBJ2-2; D remains ambiguous. Germline CDR1 SGHDT, CDR2 YYEEEE. CDR3 length equals 13 residues. Trimming took off 2 bases at V and 5 bases at J, with 7 bases between the two ends. The CDR3 is CASSLERTGELFF. CDR3 bases: TGTGCCAGCAGCTTAGAAAGGACCGGGGAGCTGTTTTTT. Together with reference TRBV5-6 and TRBJ2-2, the CDR3 gives the full variable domain: DAGVTQSPTHLIKTRGQQVTLRCSPKSGHDTVSWYQQALGQGPQFIFQYYEEEERQRGNFPDRFSGHQFPNYSSELNVNALLLGDSALYLCASSLERTGELFFGEGSRLTVL.

The table lists this clonotype with many counts. The chain carries TRBV28 and TRBJ1-2; D might be TRBD1 (6 bases). Per the germline V gene, CDR1 is MDHEN and CDR2 is SYDVKM. The ends were cut back, 2 bases at V and 3 bases at J, with 13 bases in the middle. The CDR3 has 15 amino acids. The CDR3 DNA sequence: TGTGCCAGCAGTTTAGAGGAGCGACAGGACTATGGCTACACCTTC. Its protein product is CASSLEERQDYGYTF.

V gene TRBV10-3 combines with J gene TRBJ2-3; D might be TRBD1 (6 bases). The V end was cut by 6 bases, the J end by 0 bases, with 7 bases between. CDR3 length: 13 residues. Looked up from germline, CDR1 is ENHRY and CDR2 is SYGVKD. In DNA, the CDR3 is TGTGCCATCAGGGACAGAAGCACAGATACGCAGTATTTT. This encodes CAIRDRSTDTQYF.

The genes are TRBV20-1 and TRBJ2-3; 10 bases align to TRBD2. The germline V gene has CDR1 DFQATT and CDR2 SNEGSKA (reference sequence). This CDR3 region has 16 residues. J lost 1 base, V lost 2 bases, and 6 bases had no gene match. The CDR3 DNA sequence: TGCAGTGCTAGACTAGCGGGAGTGGCGGGCACAGATACGCAGTATTTT. Translated, it gives CSARLAGVAGTDTQYF.

The rearrangement uses TRBV6-1 and TRBJ1-2; D remains ambiguous. The germline V and J ends were trimmed by 8 bases and 4 bases, with 8 bases remaining between them. CDR3 length: 11 residues. Germline V gene lookup returns CDR1 MNHNS and CDR2 SASEGT. The CDR3 loop reads CASGVRYGYTF. Here the CDR3 DNA reads TGTGCCAGCGGGGTACGCTATGGCTACACCTTC.

Regarding this clonotype: This could be a read error, since a much larger clone is one nucleotide away. The chain employs TRBV11-2 and TRBJ2-7; 11 nucleotides align to TRBD2. The trim removed 5 bases at V and 7 bases at J, leaving 22 bases unmatched. The CDR3 extends over 19 amino acids. CDR1 is SGHAT and CDR2 is FQNNGV in the germline V gene. The CDR3 nucleotides are TGTGCCAGCAGCAAGTGGGTGACTAGCGGGACAAGCTCCTACAATGAGCAGTACTTC. Translated, it gives CASSKWVTSGTSSYNEQYF.

This sequence joins TRBV9 and TRBJ2-5; D is unclear. Germline V gene lookup returns CDR1 SGDLS and CDR2 YYNGEE. Trimming cost V 0 bases and J 2 bases, with 14 bases left between them. There are 16 residues in the CDR3. CDR3 protein: CASSVGGSTPQETQYF. CDR3 nucleotides: TGTGCCAGCAGCGTAGGAGGTAGCACCCCACAAGAGACCCAGTACTTC.

The chain joins TRBV20-1 to TRBJ1-2; tentative D call: TRBD1 (6 bases). Germline CDR1 reads DFQATT; CDR2 reads SNEGSKA (reference sequence). The CDR3 runs 15 residues. The V gene lost 5 bases and the J gene lost 1 base, with 17 bases spanning the gap. In DNA form, the CDR3 reads TGCAGTGCTCGGGGGCCCTGGGAGGATAACTATGGCTACACCTTC. It codes for CSARGPWEDNYGYTF.

This clonotype occurred a few times. This rearrangement joins TRBV20-1 to TRBJ2-7; 7 nucleotides match TRBD2. V shed 1 base and J 0 bases; nucleotides not matched to a gene: 6. The CDR3 contains 15 residues. Germline lookup yields CDR1 DFQATT and CDR2 SNEGSKA (reference sequence). CDR3 protein: CSARVLGGSSYEQYF. The CDR3 nucleotides read TGCAGTGCTAGAGTTCTGGGGGGGAGCTCCTACGAGCAGTACTTC.

The table lists this clonotype with many counts. The chain couples TRBV15 to TRBJ2-1, with 13 positions matching TRBD2. Germline CDR1 is LNHNV and CDR2 is YYDKDF (reference sequence). This CDR3 contains 15 residues. Trimming at V came to 5 bases and at J to 4 bases, leaving 2 bases not matched to a gene. DNA of the CDR3: TGTGCCACCAGCGCGGGACTAGCGGGATACAATGAGCAGTTCTTC. It is translated as CATSAGLAGYNEQFF.

This clonotype was found a few times. The CDR3 DNA sequence: TGTGCCAGTAGACCTGGACTAGCGGGAACGGGTGAGCAGTTCTTC. Translating gives CASRPGLAGTGEQFF. The V and J genes are TRBV19 and TRBJ2-1; 12 bases line up with TRBD2. Germline V gene data show CDR1 as LNHDA and CDR2 as SQIVND (reference sequence). The CDR3 spans 15 residues. J lost 9 bases, V lost 6 bases, and 9 bases had no gene match.

Many counts were recorded for this clonotype. The rearrangement links TRBV12-3 or TRBV12-4 to TRBJ1-2, with D perhaps matching TRBD1 (5 bases). Between the trimmed V and J ends, which lost 5 bases and 5 bases, there was a span of 15 bases. The CDR3 spans 14 residues. This CDR3 reads CASSQDRRGYGYTF. The CDR3 DNA sequence: TGTGCCAGCAGTCAAGACAGACGGGGATATGGCTACACCTTC.

This clonotype was detected many times. This chain links TRBV7-9 with TRBJ2-5; 14 bases are a match to TRBD2. The germline V gene has CDR1 SEHNR and CDR2 FQNEAQ (reference sequence). With V trimmed by 5 bases and J by 0 bases, 11 bases remained unmatched. This CDR3 comprises 19 residues. The CDR3, as DNA: TGTGCCAGCAGCCCGCCGACTAGCGGGAGGGCCTGGGACCAAGAGACCCAGTACTTC. Protein product: CASSPPTSGRAWDQETQYF. Complete variable domain (other parts from reference TRBV7-9 and TRBJ2-5): DTGVSQNPRHKITKRGQNVTFRCDPISEHNRLYWYRQTLGQGPEFLTYFQNEAQLEKSRLLSDRFSAERPKGSFSTLEIQRTEQGDSAMYLCASSPPTSGRAWDQETQYFGPGTRLLVL.

For this clonotype: Just one base apart from a much larger clone, this may be a read error. This chain uses TRBV29-1 with TRBJ1-2; unclear D gene. Germline CDR1 is SQVTM and CDR2 is ANQGSEA. V was clipped by 7 bases and J by 6 bases, with 15 bases between them. This CDR3 region has 12 residues. Here the CDR3 DNA reads TGCAGCGCACAAGAGGAAGCCCATGGCTACACCTTC. Amino acid sequence: CSAQEEAHGYTF.

This clonotype was observed at least ten times. The J gene is TRBJ2-5, the V gene TRBV15; 7 nucleotides agree with TRBD2. With 8 bases clipped from V and 4 bases from J, the junction kept 7 bases outside the gene matches. CDR1 and CDR2 (germline): LNHNV, YYDKDF (reference sequence). This CDR3 spans 13 amino acids. For the CDR3, the DNA is TGTGCCACCTCCCGAGCGGGACGAGAGACCCAGTACTTC. Its protein is CATSRAGRETQYF.

This clonotype was counted many times. This rearrangement joins TRBV28 to TRBJ1-1; 7 bases match TRBD1. The CDR3 has 14 residues. Germline values: CDR1 MDHEN, CDR2 SYDVKM. V was pared by 8 bases and J by 4 bases, with 10 bases of the junction left unmatched. For the CDR3, the DNA is TGTGCCAGCGCCGACTGGGACAGCGTCACTGAAGCTTTCTTT. This codes for CASADWDSVTEAFF.

This clonotype was recorded a few times. The rearrangement joins TRBV28 to TRBJ2-1, with D possibly being TRBD1 or TRBD2 (5 bases each). V shed 6 bases and J shed 8 bases, with 14 bases lying between them. The germline V gene has CDR1 MDHEN and CDR2 SYDVKM. The CDR3 has 13 amino acids. The chain's CDR3 is CASSRDAPHEQFF. DNA of the CDR3: TGTGCCAGCAGCAGGGACGCCCCGCATGAGCAGTTCTTC.

This clonotype was recorded at least ten times. The chain carries TRBV3-1 and TRBJ2-1; TRBD2 is a possible D gene (5 bases). From germline, CDR1 is LGHDT and CDR2 YNNKEL (reference sequence). V lost 5 bases to trimming and J lost 8 bases, with 19 bases between them. CDR3 size: 15 residues. CDR3 sequence reads: CASSAGLEKGDEQFF. The CDR3 coding sequence is TGTGCCAGCAGCGCGGGTCTCGAAAAAGGCGATGAGCAGTTCTTC.

In this sample, this clonotype turned up a few times. The chain combines TRBV20-1 with TRBJ2-1; D remains ambiguous. Per germline, CDR1 DFQATT and CDR2 SNEGSKA (reference sequence). Trimming stripped 1 base from V and 5 bases from J, with 6 bases between. There are 12 residues in the CDR3. The CDR3 coding sequence is TGCAGTGCTAGAGTCCCAAACAATGAGCAGTTCTTC. Translating gives CSARVPNNEQFF.

This clonotype has ten or more counts. The chain employs TRBV2 and TRBJ1-5, with D possibly matching TRBD1 (5 bases). V was trimmed by 6 bases and J by 6 bases, leaving 15 bases between them. The CDR3 has 14 amino acids. Looked up from germline, CDR1 is SNHLY and CDR2 is FYNNEI. This CDR3 is CASRDTGPVQPQHF. The CDR3 bases are TGTGCCAGCAGAGATACAGGTCCGGTTCAGCCCCAGCATTTT.

The V gene is TRBV24-1, the J gene TRBJ2-3, with TRBD2 identical over 8 bases. This CDR3 contains 19 residues. The trim removed 2 bases at V and 0 bases at J, leaving 12 bases unmatched. In germline, CDR1 is KGHDR, CDR2 SFDVKD. This chain's CDR3 is CATSDSPRVTSGSTDTQYF. CDR3 sequence (DNA): TGTGCCACCAGTGATTCCCCTAGGGTCACTAGCGGCAGCACAGATACGCAGTATTTT.

CDR3 bases: TGCGCCAGCAGCTTCCTCGGAAGGAGAGACACCATATATTTT. This translates into CASSFLGRRDTIYF. V gene TRBV4-1 combines with J gene TRBJ1-3; D is unclear. V lost 5 bases and J lost 8, with 16 bases in between. This CDR3 is built from 14 residues. Germline V CDR1 and CDR2: MGHRA, YSYEKL.

This clonotype was found many times. This rearrangement joins TRBV14 to TRBJ2-3; possible D gene TRBD2, 6 bases. CDR3 size: 15 residues. The ends were cut back, 2 bases at V and 0 bases at J, with 9 bases in the middle. CDR1 and CDR2 (germline): SGHDN, FVKESK. CDR3 protein: CASSQSAGSTDTQYF. In DNA, the CDR3 is TGTGCCAGCAGCCAATCCGCGGGGAGCACAGATACGCAGTATTTT.

This clonotype came up once. With a much larger clone just one base away, this may be a read error. The genes are TRBV20-1 and TRBJ2-1; D is unclear. CDR1 DFQATT and CDR2 SNEGSKA come from the germline V gene (reference sequence). The V gene lost 1 base and the J gene lost 10 bases, with 8 bases spanning the gap. This CDR3 comprises 11 residues. For the CDR3, the DNA is TGCAGTGCTAGAGGGGTCTACGAGCAGTTCTTC. Amino acids: CSARGVYEQFF.

The table lists this clonotype with a few counts. The V and J genes are TRBV14 and TRBJ2-5, with 7 positions matching TRBD1. Germline V lookup: CDR1 SGHDN, CDR2 FVKESK. Trimming removed 4 bases from V and 4 bases from J; junction bases left unmatched: 9. CDR3 length: 15 residues. This CDR3 is CASSPVRGLSETQYF. As DNA, the CDR3 is TGTGCCAGCAGCCCCGTGAGGGGGCTCTCAGAGACCCAGTACTTC.

The chain combines TRBV24-1 with TRBJ2-3; D remains unclear. Germline CDR1 reads KGHDR; CDR2 reads SFDVKD. The CDR3 has 14 amino acids. Trimming shortened V by 4 bases and J by 0 bases, and 7 bases separated the two germline ends. This CDR3 is CATSDPASTDTQYF. The CDR3 nucleotides read TGTGCCACCAGTGACCCGGCTAGCACAGATACGCAGTATTTT.

This clonotype was picked up a small number of times. The V gene is TRBV20-1, the J gene TRBJ1-3, with D uncertain. Germline V gives CDR1 DFQATT, CDR2 SNEGSKA (reference sequence). This CDR3 region has 14 residues. V was pared by 5 bases and J by 0 bases, with 11 bases between. DNA of the CDR3: TGCAGTGCTCTCGGCACCCGCTCTGGAAACACCATATATTTT. Its translation: CSALGTRSGNTIYF.